The T cell receptor (beta chain) under discussion was sequenced for a study of blood T cells in healthy people across ages. The study, taken as a whole, reports: When one million T cells were used, diversity estimates were thought to be underestimates. Donors of long life had a larger count of naive CD4+ cells and greater diversity than aged donors.

This clonotype was detected a few times. What it recognizes is unknown. Germline CDR1 and CDR2: SEHNR and FQNEAQ (reference sequence). The CDR3 covers 14 residues. The ends lost 7 bases at V and 3 bases at J; junction bases unmatched: 7. A J-beta primer mix and a sample-barcoded 5' primer were used in a second PCR of about 7 to 12 cycles. Every cDNA molecule carried a tag from a template-switch adaptor bearing 12 random nucleotides. TCRdb reprocessed the 5' RACE reads with MiXCR, giving one entry per CDR3 protein. The table records roughly 800,000 distinct CDR3 sequences, 55% to 70% of them present only once. PBMCs, at least 7 million per sample, were isolated.

Source material: blood. The chain has TRBV7-9 and TRBJ1-2; 8 bases agree with TRBD1. The TCR originated in a man aged 25 to 40 in good health. CDR3 DNA sequence: TGTGCCAGCACCCTGACAGGGGCTCACTATGGCTACACCTTC. The encoded protein is CASTLTGAHYGYTF.